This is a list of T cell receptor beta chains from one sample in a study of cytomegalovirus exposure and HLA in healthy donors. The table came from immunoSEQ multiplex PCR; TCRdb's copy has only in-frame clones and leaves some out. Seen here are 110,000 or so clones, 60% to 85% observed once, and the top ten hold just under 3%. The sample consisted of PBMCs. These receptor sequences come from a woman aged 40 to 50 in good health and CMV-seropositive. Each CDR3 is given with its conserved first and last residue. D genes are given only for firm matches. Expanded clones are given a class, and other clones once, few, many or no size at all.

CDR3 protein: CSVSGQSYEQYF; CDR3 DNA: TGCAGCGTTTCCGGACAGTCATACGAGCAGTACTTC; J gene: TRBJ2-7; clone size: -; V gene: TRBV29-1; D gene: -
CDR3 protein: CAWIRTGAGTDTQYF; CDR3 DNA: TGTGCCTGGATCCGGACAGGGGCCGGCACAGATACGCAGTATTTT; J gene: TRBJ2-3; clone size: once; V gene: TRBV30; D gene: TRBD1
CDR3 protein: CASSFSQGQSPLHF; CDR3 DNA: TGTGCCAGCAGCTTTTCTCAGGGGCAGTCACCCCTCCACTTT; J gene: TRBJ1-6; clone size: -; V gene: TRBV11-1; D gene: -
CDR3 protein: CASSLSTAQETQYF; CDR3 DNA: TGTGCCAGCAGCTTAAGTACAGCCCAAGAGACCCAGTACTTC; J gene: TRBJ2-5; clone size: -; V gene: TRBV7-6; D gene: -
CDR3 protein: CASSLGQGGEQFF; CDR3 DNA: TGTGCCAGCAGTCTCGGACAGGGCGGTGAGCAGTTCTTC; J gene: TRBJ2-1; clone size: -; V gene: TRBV27; D gene: TRBD1
CDR3 protein: CAWSVWSSEGGELFF; CDR3 DNA: TGTGCCTGGAGTGTATGGTCTAGCGAGGGGGGGGAGCTGTTTTTT; J gene: TRBJ2-2; clone size: -; V gene: TRBV30; D gene: -
CDR3 protein: CASSPDRGYEQYF; CDR3 DNA: TGTGCCAGCAGCCCGGACAGGGGCTACGAGCAGTACTTC; J gene: TRBJ2-7; clone size: -; V gene: TRBV7-9; D gene: TRBD1
CDR3 protein: CAMGLAGAGGELFF; CDR3 DNA: TGTGCCATGGGACTAGCGGGGGCGGGCGGGGAGCTGTTTTTT; J gene: TRBJ2-2; clone size: -; V gene: TRBV10-3; D gene: TRBD2
CDR3 protein: CASSQWTGVGETQYF; CDR3 DNA: TGTGCCAGCAGCCAATGGACTGGGGTGGGGGAGACCCAGTACTTC; J gene: TRBJ2-5; clone size: -; V gene: TRBV14; D gene: -
CDR3 protein: CASSSRTSGGAKETQYF; CDR3 DNA: TGTGCCAGCAGCTCCCGGACTAGCGGGGGGGCAAAAGAGACCCAGTACTTC; J gene: TRBJ2-5; clone size: -; V gene: TRBV7-2; D gene: TRBD2
CDR3 protein: CASSQDTRGLGYGYTF; CDR3 DNA: TGCGCCAGCAGCCAAGATACGCGGGGTTTAGGGTATGGCTACACCTTC; J gene: TRBJ1-2; clone size: few; V gene: TRBV4-3; D gene: -
CDR3 protein: CASSNGVVGYTF; CDR3 DNA: TGTGCCAGCAGCAACGGGGTAGTCGGCTACACCTTC; J gene: TRBJ1-2; clone size: -; V gene: TRBV6-4; D gene: -
CDR3 protein: CASSISGGTYNEQFF; CDR3 DNA: TGTGCCAGTAGTATATCAGGGGGAACCTACAATGAGCAGTTCTTC; J gene: TRBJ2-1; clone size: -; V gene: TRBV19; D gene: TRBD1
CDR3 protein: CASSLLRDGGTEAFF; CDR3 DNA: TGTGCCAGCAGTTTATTACGGGACGGGGGCACTGAAGCTTTCTTT; J gene: TRBJ1-1; clone size: -; V gene: TRBV27; D gene: -
CDR3 protein: CASNTGWNQPQHF; CDR3 DNA: TGTGCCAGTAATACGGGGTGGAATCAGCCCCAGCATTTT; J gene: TRBJ1-5; clone size: -; V gene: TRBV19; D gene: -
CDR3 protein: CASSASSSGQETQYF; CDR3 DNA: TGTGCCAGCAGCGCGTCGTCTAGCGGCCAAGAGACCCAGTACTTC; J gene: TRBJ2-5; clone size: -; V gene: TRBV7-9; D gene: TRBD2
CDR3 protein: CASSPPGGGAYNEQFF; CDR3 DNA: TGTGCCAGCAGCCCCCCTGGGGGGGGCGCCTACAATGAGCAGTTCTTC; J gene: TRBJ2-1; clone size: -; V gene: TRBV7-3; D gene: -
CDR3 protein: CASSPGGAVYGYTF; CDR3 DNA: TGTGCCAGCAGCCCGGGAGGGGCAGTCTATGGCTACACCTTC; J gene: TRBJ1-2; clone size: -; V gene: TRBV6-5; D gene: -
CDR3 protein: CASTPTSRGTEAFF; CDR3 DNA: TGTGCCAGCACCCCGACCAGTAGAGGCACTGAAGCTTTCTTT; J gene: TRBJ1-1; clone size: few; V gene: TRBV7-2; D gene: -
CDR3 protein: CASSLGANSNQPQHF; CDR3 DNA: TGCGCCAGCAGCTTGGGGGCAAATAGCAATCAGCCCCAGCATTTT; J gene: TRBJ1-5; clone size: -; V gene: TRBV5-1; D gene: -
CDR3 protein: CASSGRGQLSGNTIYF; CDR3 DNA: TGTGCCAGCAGCGGACGGGGACAGCTCTCTGGAAACACCATATATTTT; J gene: TRBJ1-3; clone size: -; V gene: TRBV7-2; D gene: TRBD1
CDR3 protein: CASSPGQGSETQYF; CDR3 DNA: TGTGCCAGCTCACCTGGACAGGGGTCAGAGACCCAGTACTTC; J gene: TRBJ2-5; clone size: -; V gene: TRBV18; D gene: TRBD1
CDR3 protein: CASGFAGRYNTEAFF; CDR3 DNA: TGTGCTAGTGGTTTTGCAGGGCGCTATAACACTGAAGCTTTCTTT; J gene: TRBJ1-1; clone size: -; V gene: TRBV12-5; D gene: -
CDR3 protein: CASSQGQGSYGYTF; CDR3 DNA: TGTGCCAGCAGTCAAGGACAGGGTAGCTATGGCTACACCTTC; J gene: TRBJ1-2; clone size: few; V gene: TRBV6-6; D gene: TRBD1
CDR3 protein: CASSLESSNYGYTF; CDR3 DNA: TGTGCCAGCAGCTTAGAGTCCAGTAACTATGGCTACACCTTC; J gene: TRBJ1-2; clone size: -; V gene: TRBV7-2; D gene: -
CDR3 protein: CASTSLKAGQKLFF; CDR3 DNA: TGTGCCAGCACCTCCCTGAAGGCGGGGCAAAAACTGTTTTTT; J gene: TRBJ1-4; clone size: -; V gene: TRBV6-1; D gene: -
CDR3 protein: CASSLDRVRSPLHF; CDR3 DNA: TGTGCCAGCAGCTTAGACAGGGTCCGCTCACCCCTCCACTTT; J gene: TRBJ1-6; clone size: -; V gene: TRBV7-2; D gene: -
CDR3 protein: CASTLTGAYGYTF; CDR3 DNA: TGTGCCAGCACCCTGACAGGGGCCTATGGCTACACCTTC; J gene: TRBJ1-2; clone size: -; V gene: TRBV6-1; D gene: TRBD1
CDR3 protein: CASPITISSYNEQFF; CDR3 DNA: TGTGCCAGCCCCATTACTATAAGCTCCTACAATGAGCAGTTCTTC; J gene: TRBJ2-1; clone size: once; V gene: TRBV2; D gene: -
CDR3 protein: CARRDLAKNIQYF; CDR3 DNA: TGTGCCAGGCGGGACTTAGCCAAAAACATTCAGTACTTC; J gene: TRBJ2-4; clone size: -; V gene: TRBV27; D gene: -
CDR3 protein: CASSYITGTGGAYEQYF; CDR3 DNA: TGTGCCAGCAGTTACATAACCGGGACAGGGGGGGCCTACGAGCAGTACTTC; J gene: TRBJ2-7; clone size: few; V gene: TRBV27; D gene: TRBD1
CDR3 protein: CASGTRSVAAFF; CDR3 DNA: TGTGCCAGCGGCACCAGGTCTGTTGCAGCTTTCTTT; J gene: TRBJ1-1; clone size: -; V gene: TRBV6-1; D gene: -
CDR3 protein: CASSERTGADYGYTF; CDR3 DNA: TGTGCCAGCAGTGAGAGGACAGGGGCGGACTATGGCTACACCTTC; J gene: TRBJ1-2; clone size: few; V gene: TRBV6-1; D gene: TRBD1
CDR3 protein: CASWGDSYNSPLHF; CDR3 DNA: TGTGCCAGCTGGGGAGACTCCTATAATTCACCCCTCCACTTT; J gene: TRBJ1-6; clone size: few; V gene: TRBV6-1; D gene: -
CDR3 protein: CASSLSPNRGVSYGYTF; CDR3 DNA: TGTGCCAGCAGTTTATCCCCAAACAGGGGTGTTAGCTATGGCTACACCTTC; J gene: TRBJ1-2; clone size: -; V gene: TRBV27; D gene: TRBD1
CDR3 protein: CATSRDPSAETQYF; CDR3 DNA: TGTGCCACCAGCAGAGACCCTAGCGCGGAGACCCAGTACTTC; J gene: TRBJ2-5; clone size: -; V gene: TRBV15; D gene: -
CDR3 protein: CASSLRSLTGGSYNEQFF; CDR3 DNA: TGTGCCAGCAGCTTGAGGAGCTTAACAGGGGGCTCCTACAATGAGCAGTTCTTC; J gene: TRBJ2-1; clone size: few; V gene: TRBV11-1; D gene: TRBD1
CDR3 protein: CASSSRLAGVGSYNEQFF; CDR3 DNA: TGTGCCAGCAGTTCCAGACTAGCGGGAGTGGGCTCCTACAATGAGCAGTTCTTC; J gene: TRBJ2-1; clone size: -; V gene: TRBV11-1; D gene: TRBD2
CDR3 protein: CASSPFSAGARAETQYF; CDR3 DNA: TGTGCCAGCTCACCATTTTCTGCGGGCGCTCGGGCAGAGACCCAGTACTTC; J gene: TRBJ2-5; clone size: -; V gene: TRBV18; D gene: -
CDR3 protein: CAIQGAGQPQHF; CDR3 DNA: TGTGCCATACAGGGAGCTGGGCAGCCCCAGCATTTT; J gene: TRBJ1-5; clone size: -; V gene: TRBV10-3; D gene: -
CDR3 protein: CASSYSGGGREQYF; CDR3 DNA: TGTGCCAGCAGTTATAGTGGCGGGGGTCGCGAGCAGTACTTC; J gene: TRBJ2-7; clone size: few; V gene: TRBV6-5; D gene: TRBD2
CDR3 protein: CASSQDNTEGEAQHF; CDR3 DNA: TGCGCCAGCAGCCAAGATAACACGGAGGGTGAGGCCCAGCATTTT; J gene: TRBJ1-5; clone size: -; V gene: TRBV4-3; D gene: -
CDR3 protein: CASSSGNYGYTF; CDR3 DNA: TGTGCCAGTAGTTCCGGTAACTATGGCTACACCTTC; J gene: TRBJ1-2; clone size: -; V gene: TRBV19; D gene: -
CDR3 protein: CAISEEGGLTDTQYF; CDR3 DNA: TGTGCCATCAGTGAGGAGGGGGGGTTGACAGATACGCAGTATTTT; J gene: TRBJ2-3; clone size: -; V gene: TRBV10-3; D gene: -
CDR3 protein: CASSSDWDEQYF; CDR3 DNA: TGTGCCAGCAGCTCGGACTGGGACGAGCAGTACTTC; J gene: TRBJ2-7; clone size: -; V gene: TRBV11-2; D gene: -
CDR3 protein: CASSRNRNGNEKLFF; CDR3 DNA: TGTGCCAGCAGCAGAAACAGAAATGGTAATGAAAAACTGTTTTTT; J gene: TRBJ1-4; clone size: -; V gene: TRBV5-4; D gene: -